The TCR beta chain under discussion was sequenced for a study of a mutant IDH1 vaccine in newly diagnosed glioma. This clone was counted only a few times. Its target is not known. Here immunoSEQ multiplex PCR was the method, and the copy in TCRdb shows in-frame clones only, minus some. Counted here are 52,000 or so clones, approximately 82% occurring once; the ten biggest clones make up 3.1%. As for time point: week 5, during vaccination. The vaccine gave 300 ug of a 20-mer mutant IDH1 peptide subcutaneously per dose. The germline V gene encodes CDR1 SGHDT and CDR2 YYEEEE. V was trimmed by 0 bases and J by 7 bases, leaving 13 bases between them. The CDR3 runs to 14 residues.

The sequence derives from a young woman with glioma. Some clones in this sample may be carry-over from other donors' samples. The rearrangement uses TRBV5-6 and TRBJ1-1; D not resolved. Specimen: PBMCs, collected from a glioma patient whose treatment included an IDH1 peptide vaccine. The CDR3 nucleotides are TGTGCCAGCAGCTTGGATACCGGAAGGCTTGAAGCTTTCTTT. The encoded protein is CASSLDTGRLEAFF.